These 21 T cell receptor beta chains originate from one sample sequenced in a study of human versus mouse CDR3 diversity and MHC coevolution. Measured with immunoSEQ multiplex PCR; TCRdb has only the in-frame clones, and not every one. Of fewer than 100,000 clones listed, just over 90% are singletons. What was sequenced was naive CD4+ T cells from blood. Subset here: CD45RO-negative CD62L-positive naive CD4 T cells. The receptor set was obtained from a person aged 30-69 years in good health.

The CDR3 sequence is CASSPGTGQNYGYTF. CDR3 DNA sequence: TGTGCCAGCTCTCCTGGGACAGGGCAAAACTATGGCTACACCTTC. The J gene is TRBJ1-2, the V gene TRBV18; TRBD1 matches at 9 bases. CDR3 length equals 15 residues. With 6 bases clipped from V and 2 bases from J, the junction kept 7 bases outside the gene matches. CDR1 is KGHSH and CDR2 is LQKENI in the germline V gene.

The chain couples TRBV14 to TRBJ1-2; TRBD1 is a possible D gene (5 bases). The germline CDR1 and CDR2 sequences are SGHDN and FVKESK. The V and J ends lost 4 bases and 8 bases respectively, with 20 bases between them. There are 15 residues in the CDR3. CDR3 nucleotides: TGTGCCAGCAGCCCCTTAGGGTCGGGGGGTGAAGGCTACACCTTC. Its translation is CASSPLGSGGEGYTF.

The rearrangement joins TRBV7-2 to TRBJ1-2; 9 bases match TRBD1. V lost 2 bases and J lost 8; bases outside the gene matches: 6. CDR1 is SGHTA, CDR2 FQGNSA, per germline. The CDR3 consists of 14 residues. The CDR3: CASSLPGQGRGYTF. The CDR3 coding sequence is TGTGCCAGCAGCTTACCGGGACAGGGCCGCGGCTACACCTTC.

The chain employs TRBV2 and TRBJ2-1, with 12 bases matching TRBD2. Germline trimming cut 8 bases from V and 6 bases from J; bases unmatched to any gene: 8. Germline V gene data show CDR1 as SNHLY and CDR2 as FYNNEI. There are 15 residues in the CDR3. CDR3 protein: CASPFTSGRSNEQFF. In DNA, the CDR3 is TGTGCCAGCCCCTTCACTAGCGGGAGGTCCAATGAGCAGTTCTTC.

The chain recombines TRBV7-2 with TRBJ2-7; 7 bases are shared with TRBD1. CDR1 is SGHTA, CDR2 FQGNSA, per germline. CDR3 size: 15 residues. Trimming removed 5 bases from V and 1 base from J; junction bases left unmatched: 8. The CDR3 sequence: CASSLQQGISYEQYF. CDR3 nucleotides: TGTGCCAGCAGCCTCCAACAGGGGATTTCCTACGAGCAGTACTTC. Full variable domain (rest looked up from reference TRBV7-2 and TRBJ2-7): GAGVSQSPSNKVTEKGKDVELRCDPISGHTALYWYRQSLGQGLEFLIYFQGNSAPDKSGLPSDRFSAERTGGSVSTLTIQRTQQEDSAVYLCASSLQQGISYEQYFGPGTRLTVT.

In DNA, the CDR3 is TGTGCCAGCAGCCGAGACAGCCTCTACGAGCAGTACTTC. Amino acid sequence: CASSRDSLYEQYF. The chain recombines TRBV7-3 with TRBJ2-5, with D possibly TRBD1 on 5 matching bases. The J call is uncertain, as TRBJ2-7 better fits the DNA end. The CDR3 runs 13 residues. Looked up from germline, CDR1 is SGHTA and CDR2 is FQGTGA.

The chain is built from TRBV7-2 and TRBJ2-3; D might be TRBD1 (5 bases). The CDR3 spans 15 residues. The germline V gene has CDR1 SGHTA and CDR2 FQGNSA. Trimming pared 3 bases from V and 1 base from J, leaving 11 bases between. CDR3 in amino acids: CASSFDSSRTDTQYF. For the CDR3, the DNA is TGTGCCAGCAGCTTCGACAGTTCCCGCACAGATACGCAGTATTTT.

With regard to this clone: A junction boundary mismatches the germline segment, possibly from a read error. The sample contains more than one DNA sequence encoding this CDR3. The V call is TRBV11-2, the J call TRBJ2-7; 9 bases align to TRBD2. The CDR3 contains 14 residues. Germline CDR1 SGHAT, CDR2 FQNNGV. The CDR3 DNA sequence: TGTGCCAGTAGCTCGGGACTAGCTAAGGGAGAGCAGTACTTC. It specifies CASSSGLAKGEQYF.

The chain recombines TRBV2 with TRBJ1-6; TRBD1 is a possible D gene (5 bases). Germline CDR1 and CDR2: SNHLY and FYNNEI. Trimming pared 2 bases from V and 1 base from J, leaving 9 bases between. CDR3 length: 16 residues. The CDR3 protein is CASSERGGSYNSPLHF. CDR3 nucleotides: TGTGCCAGCAGTGAACGCGGGGGATCCTATAATTCACCCCTCCACTTT.

The V gene is TRBV7-6, the J gene TRBJ1-1; no definite D call. CDR3 length: 15 amino acids. Germline-derived CDR1 and CDR2 are SGHVS and FNYEAQ. V was clipped by 1 base and J by 1 base, with 10 bases between them. This chain's CDR3 is CASSLEAGPNTEAFF. The CDR3 DNA follows: TGTGCCAGCAGCTTAGAGGCAGGCCCGAACACTGAAGCTTTCTTT.

This chain links TRBV5-1 with TRBJ2-6, with unresolved D. The germline V gene has CDR1 SGHRS and CDR2 YFSETQ. Trimming removed 1 base from V and 0 bases from J, with 5 bases in between. There are 15 residues in the CDR3. In DNA form, the CDR3 reads TGCGCCAGCAGCTTGACGGGCTCTGGGGCCAACGTCCTGACTTTC. Its protein product is CASSLTGSGANVLTF.

The genes are TRBV5-6 and TRBJ1-1, with D uncertain. The V end was cut by 0 bases, the J end by 4 bases, with 10 bases between. The germline V gene encodes CDR1 SGHDT and CDR2 YYEEEE. The CDR3 is made up of 14 amino acids. The CDR3 protein is CASSLVTRGTEAFF. The CDR3 bases are TGTGCCAGCAGCTTGGTGACCCGAGGCACTGAAGCTTTCTTT. Complete variable domain (other parts from reference TRBV5-6 and TRBJ1-1): DAGVTQSPTHLIKTRGQQVTLRCSPKSGHDTVSWYQQALGQGPQFIFQYYEEEERQRGNFPDRFSGHQFPNYSSELNVNALLLGDSALYLCASSLVTRGTEAFFGQGTRLTVV.

The chain joins TRBV6-5 to TRBJ1-1; D not resolved. The V end was cut by 10 bases, the J end by 1 base, with 13 bases between. The CDR3 loop spans 13 amino acids. CDR1 MNHEY and CDR2 SVGAGI come from the germline V gene. The CDR3 reads CATRPRSNTEAFF. The DNA of the CDR3 is TGTGCCACCCGCCCCCGGTCGAACACTGAAGCTTTCTTT.

The chain links TRBV5-4 to TRBJ2-1; TRBD1 agrees at 9 bases. Germline V CDR1 and CDR2: SGHNT, YYREEE (reference sequence). Trimming removed 4 bases from V and 6 bases from J; junction bases left unmatched: 8. This CDR3 region has 15 residues. The CDR3 region is CASSLRTGATNEQFF. DNA of the CDR3: TGTGCCAGCAGCCTCCGGACAGGGGCGACCAATGAGCAGTTCTTC. Looking up the rest from reference TRBV5-4 and TRBJ2-1 gives the full variable domain: ETGVTQSPTHLIKTRGQQVTLRCSSQSGHNTVSWYQQALGQGPQFIFQYYREEENGRGNFPPRFSGLQFPNYSSELNVNALELDDSALYLCASSLRTGATNEQFFGPGTRLTVL.

The chain employs TRBV7-8 and TRBJ1-1; 9 nucleotides match TRBD1. Germline loops: CDR1 SGHVS, CDR2 FQNEAQ. This CDR3 has 14 amino acids. V trimming: 5 bases; J trimming: 6 bases; junction bases outside the gene matches: 7. The CDR3 here is CASSQGQGFAEAFF. CDR3 nucleotide sequence: TGTGCCAGCAGCCAGGGACAGGGCTTCGCTGAAGCTTTCTTT.

The V gene is TRBV7-2, the J gene TRBJ1-4; 7 bases are shared with TRBD1. There are 19 residues in the CDR3. V was pared by 4 bases and J by 0 bases, with 14 bases of the junction left unmatched. Germline V gene lookup returns CDR1 SGHTA and CDR2 FQGNSA. For the CDR3, the DNA is TGTGCCAGCAGCTCAGGCCGGGACAGAGTTTTTGCAACTAATGAAAAACTGTTTTTT. This sequence encodes CASSSGRDRVFATNEKLFF.

V usage is TRBV7-8 and J usage is TRBJ2-1, with TRBD1 matching over 9 bases. Trimming cost V 5 bases and J 0 bases; bases outside gene matches: 2. CDR3 size: 15 residues. Germline assignment: CDR1 SGHVS and CDR2 FQNEAQ. The chain's CDR3 is CASSPTGGSYNEQFF. The CDR3 nucleotides are TGTGCCAGCAGCCCGACAGGGGGCTCCTACAATGAGCAGTTCTTC.

The J gene is TRBJ2-1, the V gene TRBV2; TRBD2 matches at 9 bases. The CDR3 runs 16 residues. Germline lookup yields CDR1 SNHLY and CDR2 FYNNEI. The trim removed 6 bases at V and 10 bases at J, leaving 16 bases unmatched. The CDR3 nucleotides read TGTGCCAGCAGCGGAGTTCGGGCTAGCGGGGCCCACGAGCAGTTCTTC. Translation: CASSGVRASGAHEQFF. The complete variable domain, with remaining parts taken from reference TRBV2 and TRBJ2-1, reads EPEVTQTPSHQVTQMGQEVILRCVPISNHLYFYWYRQILGQKVEFLVSFYNNEISEKSEIFDDQFSVERPDGSNFTLKIRSTKLEDSAMYFCASSGVRASGAHEQFFGPGTRLTVL.

The chain uses TRBV6-1 and TRBJ1-2; 9 nucleotides line up with TRBD1. CDR1 and CDR2 from the germline V gene are MNHNS and SASEGT. With V trimmed by 5 bases and J by 0 bases, 4 bases remained unmatched. The CDR3 consists of 15 residues. This CDR3 reads CASSTGTGTNYGYTF. The CDR3 coding sequence is TGTGCCAGCAGTACCGGGACAGGGACTAACTATGGCTACACCTTC.

The J gene is TRBJ1-1, the V gene TRBV5-1, with TRBD1 as a possible D gene (5 bases). CDR3 size: 15 residues. V lost 0 bases, J lost 3 bases, and 12 bases lay in between. The V gene's germline CDR1 is SGHRS and CDR2 YFSETQ. The CDR3 loop is CASSLGLTAYTEAFF. The CDR3 DNA is TGCGCCAGCAGCTTGGGGCTGACAGCCTACACTGAAGCTTTCTTT.

The genes are TRBV30 and TRBJ1-2; possible D gene TRBD1, 6 bases. Germline CDR1 GTSNPN, CDR2 SVGIG (reference sequence). The CDR3 length is 14 residues. V dropped 4 bases and J dropped 4 bases, with 16 bases sitting between them. CDR3 residues: CAWTLTAGAYGYTF. The CDR3 DNA reads as TGTGCCTGGACCCTTACAGCAGGGGCCTATGGCTACACCTTC.